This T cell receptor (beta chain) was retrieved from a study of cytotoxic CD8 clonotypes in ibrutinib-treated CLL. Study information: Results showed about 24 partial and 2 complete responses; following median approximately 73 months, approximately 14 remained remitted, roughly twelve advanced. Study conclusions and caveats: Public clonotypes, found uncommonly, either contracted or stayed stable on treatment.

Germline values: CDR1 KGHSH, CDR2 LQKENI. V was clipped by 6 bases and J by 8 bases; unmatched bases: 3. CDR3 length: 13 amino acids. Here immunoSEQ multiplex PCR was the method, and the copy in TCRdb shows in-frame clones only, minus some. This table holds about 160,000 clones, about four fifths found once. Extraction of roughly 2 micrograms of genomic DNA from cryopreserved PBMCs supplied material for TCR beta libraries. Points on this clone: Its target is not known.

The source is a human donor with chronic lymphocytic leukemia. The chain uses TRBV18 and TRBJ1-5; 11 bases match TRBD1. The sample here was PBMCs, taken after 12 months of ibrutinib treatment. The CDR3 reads CASSRGQGEPQHF. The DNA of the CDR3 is TGTGCCAGCTCGCGGGGACAGGGGGAGCCCCAGCATTTT.